Detailed here is one TCR beta chain. Its antigen remains unidentified. This sample is drawn from a study of chemoradiotherapy in HPV16-positive cancers. J was trimmed by 9 bases and V by 1 base; bases with no gene match: 10. Germline V gives CDR1 MNHNS, CDR2 SASEGT. The CDR3 contains 18 residues. The study, taken as a whole, reports: Functional assays defining HPV-specific T cells used only a couple of HPV16-positive patients.

Sequencing was performed with immunoSEQ multiplex PCR; in TCRdb, only in-frame clones are kept and a portion is missing. The table shows over a thousand clones, with about nine tenths occurring only once. The sample in question was tumor tissue, obtained from a patient who underwent chemoradiotherapy. The chain couples TRBV6-1 to TRBJ2-1; 15 bases line up with TRBD2. The receptor was derived from a human donor with HPV-associated anogenital cancer. The CDR3 sequence: CASSEEYRTSGRESEQFF. The CDR3 nucleotides are TGTGCCAGCAGTGAAGAATACCGGACTAGCGGGAGGGAAAGTGAGCAGTTCTTC.